This T cell receptor (beta chain) was captured in a study of T-cell reconstitution after alpha-beta-depleted transplantation in children (TCRdb year 2016). About the study as a whole: Using TCR repertoire profiling, the study followed T-cell immune reconstitution in a quantitative way in children after TCRalphabeta/CD19-depleted allogeneic hematopoietic cell transplantation.

The CDR3 measures 14 amino acids from cysteine to phenylalanine. Solely the CDR3 DNA is kept, with 42 bases framed from the first base. The germline ends are 13 bases apart after V is trimmed by 3 bases and J by 5 bases. The receptor library was made with PCR. Sequencing was performed on an Illumina HiSeq 2500. To normalize quantification of the TCRbeta repertoire, the TCR libraries were built with molecular barcoding that relied on unique molecular identifiers. TCRdb itself trimmed the public reads at Q25 with fastp, ran MiXCR and retained productive beta chains. Identical CDR3 protein sequences are pooled into one entry, listed with their most common genes and DNA. This sample comprises some 520,000 distinct CDR3 sequences, over 25% of them detected only once. The ten most abundant clones make up less than 2.5% of the sample. A remark on this clonotype: The target of this receptor is not known. One base away there is no much larger clone; base qualities are not given.

Specimen: PBMCs from the stem cell graft donor, collected from the stem cell graft. The source is a human donor who donated a stem cell graft to a child with aplastic anemia. Here the chain combines TRBV12-3 or TRBV12-4 and TRBJ1-1; TRBD1 is a weak D gene call, 6 bases matching. The CDR3 loop reads CASSFGRGRTEAFF. The DNA sequence is TGTGCCAGCAGTTTCGGCAGGGGAAGGACTGAAGCTTTCTTT.